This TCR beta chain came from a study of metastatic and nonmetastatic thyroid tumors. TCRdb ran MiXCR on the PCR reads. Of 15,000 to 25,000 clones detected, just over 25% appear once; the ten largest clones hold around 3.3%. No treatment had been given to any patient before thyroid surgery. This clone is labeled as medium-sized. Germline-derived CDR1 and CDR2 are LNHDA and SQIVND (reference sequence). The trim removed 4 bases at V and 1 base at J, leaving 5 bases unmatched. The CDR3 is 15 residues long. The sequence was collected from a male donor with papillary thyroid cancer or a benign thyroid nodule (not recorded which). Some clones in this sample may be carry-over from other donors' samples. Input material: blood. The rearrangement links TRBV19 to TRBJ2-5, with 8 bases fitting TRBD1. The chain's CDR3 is CASSNGQGRQETQYF. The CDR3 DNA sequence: TGTGCCAGTAGTAACGGACAGGGACGCCAAGAGACCCAGTACTTC.